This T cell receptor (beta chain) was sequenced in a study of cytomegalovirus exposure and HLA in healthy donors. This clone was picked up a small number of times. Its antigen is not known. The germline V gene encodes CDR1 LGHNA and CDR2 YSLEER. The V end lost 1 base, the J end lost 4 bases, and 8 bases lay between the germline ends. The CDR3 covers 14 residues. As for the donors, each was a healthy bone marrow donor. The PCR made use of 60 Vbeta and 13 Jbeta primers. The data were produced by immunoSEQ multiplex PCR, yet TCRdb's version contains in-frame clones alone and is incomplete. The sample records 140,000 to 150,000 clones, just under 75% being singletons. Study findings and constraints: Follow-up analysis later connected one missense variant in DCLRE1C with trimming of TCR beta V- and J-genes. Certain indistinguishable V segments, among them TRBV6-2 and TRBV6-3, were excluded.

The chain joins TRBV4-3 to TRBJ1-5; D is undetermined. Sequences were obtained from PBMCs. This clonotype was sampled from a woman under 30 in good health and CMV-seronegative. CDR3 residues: CASSQGIANQPQHF. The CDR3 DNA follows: TGCGCCAGCAGCCAAGGCATCGCGAATCAGCCCCAGCATTTT.